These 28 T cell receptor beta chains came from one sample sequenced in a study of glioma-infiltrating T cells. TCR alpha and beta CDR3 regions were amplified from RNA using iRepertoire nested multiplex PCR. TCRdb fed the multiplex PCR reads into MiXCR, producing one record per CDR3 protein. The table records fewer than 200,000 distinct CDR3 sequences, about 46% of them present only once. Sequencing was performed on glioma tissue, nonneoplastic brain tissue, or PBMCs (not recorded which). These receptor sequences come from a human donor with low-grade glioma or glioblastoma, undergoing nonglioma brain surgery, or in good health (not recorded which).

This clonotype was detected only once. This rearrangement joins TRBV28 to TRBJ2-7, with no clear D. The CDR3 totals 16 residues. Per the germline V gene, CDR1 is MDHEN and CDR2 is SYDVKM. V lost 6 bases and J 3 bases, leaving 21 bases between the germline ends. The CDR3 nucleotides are TGTGCCAGCAGCCAACCATCTAGAAGCTCCTACTACGAGCAGTACTTC. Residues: CASSQPSRSSYYEQYF.

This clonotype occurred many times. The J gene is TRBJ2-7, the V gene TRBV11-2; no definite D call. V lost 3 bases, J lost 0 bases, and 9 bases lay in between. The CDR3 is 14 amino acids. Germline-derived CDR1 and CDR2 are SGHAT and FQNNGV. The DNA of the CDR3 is TGTGCCAGCAGCTTTGAAGTAAACTCCTACGAGCAGTACTTC. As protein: CASSFEVNSYEQYF.

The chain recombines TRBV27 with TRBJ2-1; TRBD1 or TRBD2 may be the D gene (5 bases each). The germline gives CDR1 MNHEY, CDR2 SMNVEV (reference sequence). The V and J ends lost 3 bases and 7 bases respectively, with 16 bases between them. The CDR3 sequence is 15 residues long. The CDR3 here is CASSFGTHPPNEQFF. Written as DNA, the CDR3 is TGTGCCAGCAGTTTTGGGACCCACCCGCCTAATGAGCAGTTCTTC.

CDR3 sequence reads: CASSQPEETQYF. The DNA for the CDR3 is TGTGCCAGCAGCCAGCCTGAAGAGACCCAGTACTTC. The gene calls are TRBV3-1 and TRBJ2-5; D remains unclear. Between the trimmed V and J ends, which lost 3 bases and 3 bases, there was a span of 5 bases. The CDR3 is 12 residues long. Germline V gives CDR1 LGHDT, CDR2 YNNKEL (reference sequence).

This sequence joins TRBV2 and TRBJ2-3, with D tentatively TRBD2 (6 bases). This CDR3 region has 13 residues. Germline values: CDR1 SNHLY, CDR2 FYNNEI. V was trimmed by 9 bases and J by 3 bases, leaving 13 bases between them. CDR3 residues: CARSYSGTDTQYF. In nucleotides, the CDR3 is TGTGCCAGAAGTTACAGCGGGACAGATACGCAGTATTTT.

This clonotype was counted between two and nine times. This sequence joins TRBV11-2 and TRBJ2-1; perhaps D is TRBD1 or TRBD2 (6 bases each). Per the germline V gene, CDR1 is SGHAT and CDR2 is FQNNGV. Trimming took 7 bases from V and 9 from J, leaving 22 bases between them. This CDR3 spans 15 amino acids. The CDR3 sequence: CASIPSTGGVTEQFF. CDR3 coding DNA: TGTGCCAGCATCCCGTCGACAGGAGGGGTTACTGAGCAGTTCTTC.

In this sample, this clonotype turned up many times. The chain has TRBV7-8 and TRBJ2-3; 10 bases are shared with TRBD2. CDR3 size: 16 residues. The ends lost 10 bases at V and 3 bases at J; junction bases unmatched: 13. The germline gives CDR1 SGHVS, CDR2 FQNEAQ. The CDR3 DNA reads TGTGCCACCAGGGCCGAACCGGGACTAGCGACAGATACGCAGTATTTT. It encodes CATRAEPGLATDTQYF.

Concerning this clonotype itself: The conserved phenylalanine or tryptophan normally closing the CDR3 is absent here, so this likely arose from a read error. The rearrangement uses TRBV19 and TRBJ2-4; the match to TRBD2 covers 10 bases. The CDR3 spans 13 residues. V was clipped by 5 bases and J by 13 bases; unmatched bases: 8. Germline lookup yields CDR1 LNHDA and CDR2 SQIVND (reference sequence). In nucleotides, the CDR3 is TGTGCCAGTAGTCTCCTAGCGGGAGATGAACAGTACTAC. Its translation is CASSLLAGDEQYY.

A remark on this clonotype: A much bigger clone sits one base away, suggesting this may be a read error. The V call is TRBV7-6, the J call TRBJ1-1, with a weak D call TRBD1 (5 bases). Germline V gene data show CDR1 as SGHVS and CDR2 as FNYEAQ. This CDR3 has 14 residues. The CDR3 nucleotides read TGTGCCAGCAGCCCCCGAAGTGTTGGGACTGAAGCTCTCTTT. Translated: CASSPRSVGTEALF.

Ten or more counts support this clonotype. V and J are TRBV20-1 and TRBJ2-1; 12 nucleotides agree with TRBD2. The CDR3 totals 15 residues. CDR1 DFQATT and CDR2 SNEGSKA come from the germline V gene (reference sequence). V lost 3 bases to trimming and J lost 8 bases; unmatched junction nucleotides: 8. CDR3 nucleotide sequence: TGCAGTGCTAGTTCACTAGCGGGAGGTTACGATGAGCAGTTCTTC. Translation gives CSASSLAGGYDEQFF.

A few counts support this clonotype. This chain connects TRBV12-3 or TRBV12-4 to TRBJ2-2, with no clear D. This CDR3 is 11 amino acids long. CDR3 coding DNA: TGTGCGCTCGTGTTAGACGGGGAGCTGTTTTTT. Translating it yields CALVLDGELFF.

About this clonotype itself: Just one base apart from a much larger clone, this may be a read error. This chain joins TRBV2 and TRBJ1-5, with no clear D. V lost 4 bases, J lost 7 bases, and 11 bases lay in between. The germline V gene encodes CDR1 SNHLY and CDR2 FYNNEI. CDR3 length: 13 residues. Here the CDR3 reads CASSVHGQQPQHF. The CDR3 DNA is TGTGCCAGCAGTGTACATGGCCAGCAGCCCCAGCATTTT.

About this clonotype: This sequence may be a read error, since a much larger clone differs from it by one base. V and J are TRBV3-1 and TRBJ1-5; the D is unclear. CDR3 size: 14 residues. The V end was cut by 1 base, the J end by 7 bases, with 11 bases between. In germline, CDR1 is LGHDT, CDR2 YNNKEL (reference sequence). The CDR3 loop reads CASSQGGVEQPQHF. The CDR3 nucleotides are TGTGCCAGCAGCCAAGGTGGGGTAGAGCAGCCCCAGCATTTT.

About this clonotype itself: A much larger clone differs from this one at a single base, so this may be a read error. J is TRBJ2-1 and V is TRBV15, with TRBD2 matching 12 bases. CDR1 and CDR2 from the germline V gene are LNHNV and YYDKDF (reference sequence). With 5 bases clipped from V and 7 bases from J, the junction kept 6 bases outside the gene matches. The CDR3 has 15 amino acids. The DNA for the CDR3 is TGTGCCACCAGCCAACGGACTAGCGGGATAAATGAGCAGTTCTTC. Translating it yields CATSQRTSGINEQFF. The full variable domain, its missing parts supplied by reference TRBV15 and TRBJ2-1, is DAMVIQNPRYQVTQFGKPVTLSCSQTLNHNVMYWYQQKSSQAPKLLFHYYDKDFNNEADTPDNFQSRRPNTSFCFLDIRSPGLGDTAMYLCATSQRTSGINEQFFGPGTRLTVL.

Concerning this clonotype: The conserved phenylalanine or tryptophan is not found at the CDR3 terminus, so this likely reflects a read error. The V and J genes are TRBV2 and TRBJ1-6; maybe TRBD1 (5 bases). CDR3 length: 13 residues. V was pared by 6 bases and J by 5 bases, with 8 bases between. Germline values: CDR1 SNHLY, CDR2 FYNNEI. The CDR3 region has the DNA TGTGCCAGCAGGGACACAAATAATTCACCCCTCCACCTT. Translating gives CASRDTNNSPLHL.

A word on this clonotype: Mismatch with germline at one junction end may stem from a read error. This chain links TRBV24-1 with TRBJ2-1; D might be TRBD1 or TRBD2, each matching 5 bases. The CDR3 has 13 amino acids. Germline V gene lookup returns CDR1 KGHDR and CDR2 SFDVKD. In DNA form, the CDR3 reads TGTGCCACCAGTGATCTGGGGGTCAATGAGAAGTTCTTC. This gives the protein CATSDLGVNEKFF.

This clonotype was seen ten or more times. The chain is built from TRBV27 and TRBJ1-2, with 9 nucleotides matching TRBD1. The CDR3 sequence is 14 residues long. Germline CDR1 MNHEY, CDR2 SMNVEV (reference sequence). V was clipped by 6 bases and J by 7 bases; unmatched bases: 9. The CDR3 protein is CASRKTGGVGGYTF. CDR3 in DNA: TGTGCCAGCAGAAAAACAGGGGGCGTGGGTGGCTACACCTTC.

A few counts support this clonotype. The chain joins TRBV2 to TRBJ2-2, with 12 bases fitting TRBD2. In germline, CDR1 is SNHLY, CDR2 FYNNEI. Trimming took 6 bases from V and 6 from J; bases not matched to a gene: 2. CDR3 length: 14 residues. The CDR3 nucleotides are TGTGCCAGCAGCCGACTAGCGGGAGCCGGGGAGCTGTTTTTT. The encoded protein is CASSRLAGAGELFF.

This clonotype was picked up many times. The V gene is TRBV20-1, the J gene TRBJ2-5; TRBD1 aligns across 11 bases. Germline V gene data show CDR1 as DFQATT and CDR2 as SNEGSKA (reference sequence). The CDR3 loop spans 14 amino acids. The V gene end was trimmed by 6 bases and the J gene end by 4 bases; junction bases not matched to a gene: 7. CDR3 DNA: TGCAGTGCAGGACAGGGGGCTATATTAGAGACCCAGTACTTC. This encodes CSAGQGAILETQYF.

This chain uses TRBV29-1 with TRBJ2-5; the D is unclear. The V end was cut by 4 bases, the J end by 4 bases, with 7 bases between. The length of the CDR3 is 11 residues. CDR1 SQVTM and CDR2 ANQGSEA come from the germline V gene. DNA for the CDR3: TGCAGCGTTGCCTGGGGAGAGACCCAGTACTTC. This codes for CSVAWGETQYF.

The CDR3 here is CASSTDGGTSGSRSEQFF. The DNA for the CDR3 is TGTGCCAGCAGCACGGACGGTGGGACTAGCGGGAGTAGGTCTGAGCAGTTCTTC. The chain employs TRBV28 and TRBJ2-1; 14 bases match TRBD2. The J segment lost 9 bases and the V segment lost 6 bases, leaving 16 bases of the junction unmatched. The CDR3 consists of 18 residues. The germline V gene encodes CDR1 MDHEN and CDR2 SYDVKM.

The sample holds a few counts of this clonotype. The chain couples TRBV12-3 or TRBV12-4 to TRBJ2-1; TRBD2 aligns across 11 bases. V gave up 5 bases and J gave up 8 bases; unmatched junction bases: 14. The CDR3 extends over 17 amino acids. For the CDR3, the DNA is TGTGCCAGCAGTCTAAGCCGTAGCGGGAGGGCGGTGGATGAGCAGTTCTTC. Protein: CASSLSRSGRAVDEQFF.

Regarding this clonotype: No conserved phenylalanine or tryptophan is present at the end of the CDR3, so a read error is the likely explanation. In DNA, the CDR3 is TGTGCCAGCAGGGCTTCTTTGAATGGGCAGTTCCTC. Protein product: CASRASLNGQFL. This chain links TRBV27 with TRBJ2-1; D is uncertain. Germline CDR1 is MNHEY and CDR2 is SMNVEV (reference sequence). The CDR3 extends over 12 amino acids.

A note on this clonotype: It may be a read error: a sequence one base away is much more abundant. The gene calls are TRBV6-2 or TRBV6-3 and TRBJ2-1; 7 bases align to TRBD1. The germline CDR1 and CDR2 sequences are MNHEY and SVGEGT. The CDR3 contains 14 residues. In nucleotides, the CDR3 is TGTGCCATCAGTGAGGGACAGTGGAGGAATGAGCAGTTCTTC. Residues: CAISEGQWRNEQFF.

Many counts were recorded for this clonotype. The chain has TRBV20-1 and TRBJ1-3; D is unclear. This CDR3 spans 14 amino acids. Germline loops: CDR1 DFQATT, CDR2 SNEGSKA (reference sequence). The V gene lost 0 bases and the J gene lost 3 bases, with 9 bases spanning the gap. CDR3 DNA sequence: TGCAGTGCTAGAGACGCTGGCAGTGGAAACACCATATATTTT. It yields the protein CSARDAGSGNTIYF.

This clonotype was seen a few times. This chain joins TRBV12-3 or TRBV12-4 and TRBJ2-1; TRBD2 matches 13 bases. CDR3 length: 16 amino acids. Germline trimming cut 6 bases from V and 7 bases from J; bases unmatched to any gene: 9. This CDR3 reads CASSVLAGGPGNEQFF. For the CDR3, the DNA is TGTGCCAGCAGCGTACTAGCGGGAGGGCCAGGGAATGAGCAGTTCTTC.

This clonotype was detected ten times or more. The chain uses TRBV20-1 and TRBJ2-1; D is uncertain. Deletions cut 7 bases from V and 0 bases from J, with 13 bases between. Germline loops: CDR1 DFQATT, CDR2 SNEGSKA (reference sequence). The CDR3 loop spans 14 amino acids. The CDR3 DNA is TGCAGTGGGGATACTCCTAGCTCCTACAATGAGCAGTTCTTC. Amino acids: CSGDTPSSYNEQFF.

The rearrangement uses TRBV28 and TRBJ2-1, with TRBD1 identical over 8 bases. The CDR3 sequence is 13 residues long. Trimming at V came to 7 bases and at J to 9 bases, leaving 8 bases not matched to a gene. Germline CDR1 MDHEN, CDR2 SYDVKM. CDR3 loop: CASTASGGTEQFF. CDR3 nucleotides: TGTGCCAGCACCGCGTCAGGGGGCACTGAGCAGTTCTTC.